The 3 T cell receptor beta chains given below trace back to one sample, sequenced in a study of blood T cell repertoires in COVID-19. Profiled with immunoSEQ multiplex PCR; TCRdb holds only in-frame clones, not every one. The sample yields about 280,000 clones, 65% to 90% seen once. Sequenced sample: peripheral blood. These TCRs come from a man in his forties or fifties with active or convalescent COVID-19.

The chain combines TRBV27 with TRBJ1-1, with TRBD1 matching over 9 bases. The CDR3 is 15 amino acids. Germline loops: CDR1 MNHEY, CDR2 SMNVEV (reference sequence). V dropped 8 bases and J dropped 4; count of bases not matched to a gene: 11. CDR3 region: CASGQLQGARTEAFF. The CDR3 nucleotides are TGTGCCAGCGGCCAGCTACAGGGGGCTCGCACTGAAGCTTTCTTT.

This chain connects TRBV4-1 to TRBJ2-3; TRBD2 aligns across 8 bases. Germline CDR1 reads MGHRA; CDR2 reads YSYEKL. J was trimmed by 6 bases and V by 3 bases; bases with no gene match: 11. The CDR3 extends over 16 amino acids. The CDR3 loop is CASSHISGSIGDTQYF. CDR3 nucleotides: TGCGCCAGCAGCCATATCAGCGGGAGCATCGGGGATACGCAGTATTTT.

The chain uses TRBV4-2 and TRBJ2-7; TRBD2 matches 10 bases. CDR1 and CDR2 (germline): LGHNA, YNFKEQ. V shed 2 bases, J shed 2 bases, and the junction held 9 bases outside the gene matches. The CDR3 consists of 17 residues. The CDR3 here is CASSQSGGEGSAYEQYF. In nucleotides, the CDR3 is TGTGCCAGCAGCCAAAGCGGGGGGGAGGGTAGCGCCTACGAGCAGTACTTC.